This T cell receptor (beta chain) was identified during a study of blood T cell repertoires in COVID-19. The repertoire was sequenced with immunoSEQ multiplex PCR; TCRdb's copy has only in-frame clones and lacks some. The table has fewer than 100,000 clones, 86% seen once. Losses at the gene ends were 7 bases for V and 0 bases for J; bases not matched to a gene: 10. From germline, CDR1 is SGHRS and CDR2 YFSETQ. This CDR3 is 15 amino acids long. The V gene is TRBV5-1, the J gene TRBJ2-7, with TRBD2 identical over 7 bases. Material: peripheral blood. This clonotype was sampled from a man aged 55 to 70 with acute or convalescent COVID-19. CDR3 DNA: TGCGCCAGCGGGCTTGGCGGGAGCGCCTCCTACGAGCAGTACTTC. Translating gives CASGLGGSASYEQYF.